These 14 T cell receptor beta chains originate from one sample sequenced in a study of T cells in Graves' hyperthyroidism and ophthalmopathy. Amplified regions were TCR beta CDR3 sequences from RNA transcripts. TCR CDR3 regions were first amplified by RT-PCR with HTBI primers. MiXCR, applied by TCRdb to the multiplex PCR reads, yields one record per CDR3 protein. The profile covers hundreds of thousands of distinct CDR3 sequences, with less than 25% appearing a single time and approximately 10% taken by the ten largest. The sample taken for sequencing was blood. Receptors originate from a woman in her twenties or thirties with Graves' ophthalmopathy.

The CDR3 here is CASSSTRTANTEAFF. CDR3 DNA sequence: TGTGCCAGCAGCTCCACCAGGACAGCCAACACTGAAGCTTTCTTT. The rearrangement links TRBV27 to TRBJ1-1, with a tentative D call TRBD1 (6 bases). Germline V CDR1 and CDR2: MNHEY, SMNVEV (reference sequence). The CDR3 length is 15 residues. With 6 bases removed from V and 2 bases from J, the gap between germline ends came to 16 bases.

This clonotype was seen at least ten times. V and J are TRBV7-2 and TRBJ2-7; 8 positions agree with TRBD1. Germline values: CDR1 SGHTA, CDR2 FQGNSA. V lost 0 bases, J lost 2 bases, and 3 bases stayed unmatched. This CDR3 is 15 amino acids long. The CDR3 here is CASSLAGTGPYEQYF. CDR3 sequence (DNA): TGTGCCAGCAGCTTAGCCGGGACAGGACCCTACGAGCAGTACTTC.

The chain links TRBV9 to TRBJ1-1; D not certain. Trimming left V 3 bases short and J 3 bases short, with 12 bases between. CDR1 SGDLS and CDR2 YYNGEE come from the germline V gene. The CDR3 covers 14 residues. The CDR3 sequence: CASSALGTYTEAFF. The DNA for the CDR3 is TGTGCCAGCAGCGCCCTAGGCACATACACTGAAGCTTTCTTT.

This clonotype was observed a handful of times. V and J are TRBV2 and TRBJ1-2; D is possibly TRBD1 (6 bases). The CDR3 is 13 amino acids. Per germline, CDR1 SNHLY and CDR2 FYNNEI. V was shortened by 6 bases and J by 0 bases, with 8 bases between the two germline ends. The CDR3 DNA reads TGTGCCAGCAGGAGGGGGACTAACTATGGCTACACCTTC. The encoded protein is CASRRGTNYGYTF.

Remarks on this clonotype: An end of the junction does not agree with germline; a read error may underlie this. The chain joins TRBV4-1 to TRBJ1-1; maybe TRBD1 (5 bases). The V gene's germline CDR1 is MGHRA and CDR2 YSYEKL. The CDR3 loop spans 15 amino acids. CDR3 sequence (DNA): TGCGCCAGCAGCCATTCTAAACTGGGACGGGCTGATGCTTTCTTT. It is translated as CASSHSKLGRADAFF.

The V and J genes are TRBV4-2 and TRBJ1-1; TRBD1 is a possible D gene (5 bases). The germline V and J ends were trimmed by 5 bases and 8 bases, with 15 bases remaining between them. The CDR3 loop spans 13 amino acids. CDR1 and CDR2 (germline): LGHNA, YNFKEQ. Written as DNA, the CDR3 is TGTGCCAGCAGCGGACGACAGCTTCAAGAAGCTTTCTTT. This encodes CASSGRQLQEAFF.

The chain combines TRBV30 with TRBJ2-7; 11 nucleotides match TRBD1. The CDR3 is made up of 15 amino acids. Per germline, CDR1 GTSNPN and CDR2 SVGIG (reference sequence). After removal of 1 base from V and 5 bases from J, the junction contained 7 bases not matched to a gene. CDR3 nucleotides: TGTGCCTGGAGTGGCGGACAGGGGGCTGGCCACGAGCAGTACTTC. It codes for CAWSGGQGAGHEQYF. The entire variable domain, with the rest obtained from reference TRBV30 and TRBJ2-7, is as follows: SQTIHQWPATLVQPVGSPLSLECTVEGTSNPNLYWYRQAAGRGLQLLFYSVGIGQISSEVPQNLSASRPQDRQFILSSKKLLLSDSGFYLCAWSGGQGAGHEQYFGPGTRLTVT.

V usage is TRBV6-2 or TRBV6-3 and J usage is TRBJ1-2; the D is unclear. This CDR3 has 14 residues. Per germline, CDR1 MNHEY and CDR2 SVGEGT. Trimming stripped 4 bases from V and 1 base from J, with 10 bases between. This CDR3 is CASSFRGNNYGYTF. CDR3 in DNA: TGTGCCAGCAGTTTTCGTGGCAATAACTATGGCTACACCTTC.

In its sample, this clonotype was seen a few times. J is TRBJ2-7 and V is TRBV12-3 or TRBV12-4; D uncertain. The CDR3 is 16 amino acids. Trimming pared 6 bases from V and 5 bases from J, leaving 23 bases between. The CDR3 spells CASRSKPGRRNHEQYF. The CDR3 DNA follows: TGTGCCAGCAGGTCAAAACCCGGCCGCAGGAACCACGAGCAGTACTTC.

This clonotype showed up many times. The rearrangement joins TRBV20-1 to TRBJ2-5; TRBD2 agrees at 10 bases. Trimming removed 6 bases from V and 5 bases from J; junction bases left unmatched: 9. The CDR3 is 14 amino acids. Germline assignment: CDR1 DFQATT and CDR2 SNEGSKA (reference sequence). CDR3 region: CSAAGTSVLETQYF. CDR3 bases: TGCAGTGCGGCCGGGACTAGCGTTTTGGAGACCCAGTACTTC.

The rearrangement links TRBV3-1 to TRBJ2-7, with D tentatively TRBD2 (5 bases). CDR3 length: 15 residues. CDR1 and CDR2 (germline): LGHDT, YNNKEL (reference sequence). Trimming left V 0 bases short and J 0 bases short, with 9 bases between. CDR3 protein: CASSQELASSYEQYF. The DNA for the CDR3 is TGTGCCAGCAGCCAAGAATTAGCGAGCTCCTACGAGCAGTACTTC.

As regards this clonotype: Possible read error: a much larger clone is one base away. V usage is TRBV15 and J usage is TRBJ2-7, with unresolved D. Germline-derived CDR1 and CDR2 are LNHNV and YYDKDF (reference sequence). CDR3 length equals 15 residues. CDR3 nucleotides: TGTGCCACCAGCAGTACCGACATTGCCGCCTACGAGCAGCACTTC. Translated: CATSSTDIAAYEQHF.

This clonotype was seen repeatedly, ten times or more. The chain couples TRBV6-5 to TRBJ1-1; D gene uncertain. The CDR3 has 14 amino acids. V lost 2 bases, J lost 1 base, and 8 bases lay in between. The germline V gene encodes CDR1 MNHEY and CDR2 SVGAGI. The CDR3 loop reads CASSYESANTEAFF. As DNA, the CDR3 is TGTGCCAGCAGTTACGAGTCTGCGAACACTGAAGCTTTCTTT.

The chain is built from TRBV12-3 or TRBV12-4 and TRBJ1-1; D remains unclear. There are 14 residues in the CDR3. V was cut by 8 bases and J by 0 bases, with 13 bases left in between. CDR3 in amino acids: CASPKYSMNTEAFF. CDR3 coding DNA: TGTGCCAGCCCTAAATACAGTATGAACACTGAAGCTTTCTTT.